This T cell receptor beta chain was identified during a study of T-cell memory formation after mild COVID-19. Study-wide results and caveats: In pre-infection memory, a portion of responding clones appeared, which suggested that cross-reactive memory joined. Chiefly within CM and EM were the contracting CD4+ clones; CD8+ ones were within EMRA.

5'RACE, which relied on constant-segment primers, yielded TCR alpha and TCR beta cDNA libraries carrying sample barcodes and UMIs. TCRdb used MiXCR to reprocess the 5' RACE reads, holding one entry per CDR3 protein. The sample carries roughly 160,000 distinct CDR3 sequences, 11% recorded once. Comments on this clonotype: Its antigen is not identified.

With 0 bases removed from V and 5 bases from J, the gap between germline ends came to 3 bases. The CDR3 is 12 residues long. Per the germline V gene, CDR1 is SGHRS and CDR2 is YFSETQ. The sequenced sample consisted of PBMCs or a T cell subset sorted from them (not recorded which). The receptor comes from a man aged 18-30 years who had mild COVID-19 (a few samples of this study predate the infection). Cell type and time point are not known. The gene calls are TRBV5-1 and TRBJ1-5, with D uncertain. The CDR3 DNA follows: TGCGCCAGCAGCTTGGTGTATCAGCCCCAGCATTTT. Encoded protein: CASSLVYQPQHF. The full variable domain, completed using reference TRBV5-1 and TRBJ1-5, is KAGVTQTPRYLIKTRGQQVTLSCSPISGHRSVSWYQQTPGQGLQFLFEYFSETQRNKGNFPGRFSGRQFSNSRSEMNVSTLELGDSALYLCASSLVYQPQHFGDGTRLSIL.